The 30 T cell receptor beta chains below all came from one sample that was sequenced in a study of blood T cell repertoires in COVID-19. Sequencing used immunoSEQ multiplex PCR; TCRdb keeps in-frame clones, though not all of them. The data show approximately 240,000 clones, around 80% seen once. Sequenced input: peripheral blood. These receptors were collected from a woman aged 40-49 years who had recovered from COVID-19.

The V gene is TRBV25-1, the J gene TRBJ2-1; possible D gene TRBD1, 6 bases. The V end lost 7 bases, the J end lost 0 bases, and 13 bases lay between the germline ends. Germline V gene data show CDR1 as MGHDK and CDR2 as SYGVNS. The CDR3 consists of 15 residues. CDR3 loop: CASINRVLSYNEQFF. The CDR3 DNA follows: TGTGCCAGCATTAACAGGGTCCTCTCCTACAATGAGCAGTTCTTC.

The chain links TRBV13 to TRBJ1-1; a possible D gene is TRBD1 (6 bases). The V end lost 4 bases, the J end lost 5 bases, and 11 bases lay between the germline ends. The CDR3 runs to 13 residues. Germline assignment: CDR1 PRHDT and CDR2 FYEKMQ (reference sequence). In DNA form, the CDR3 reads TGTGCCAGCAGCTCTACAGGGCTGACTGAAGCTTTCTTT. Translated, it gives CASSSTGLTEAFF.

This chain connects TRBV6-1 to TRBJ2-4, with a tentative D call TRBD2 (6 bases). The germline CDR1 and CDR2 sequences are MNHNS and SASEGT. The CDR3 runs to 13 residues. The V end lost 1 base, the J end lost 6 bases, and 7 bases lay between the germline ends. CDR3 in amino acids: CASSEGLVNIQYF. CDR3 DNA sequence: TGTGCCAGCAGTGAAGGACTAGTAAACATTCAGTACTTC.

V usage is TRBV7-8 and J usage is TRBJ2-1; 13 positions agree with TRBD2. This CDR3 has 16 residues. In germline, CDR1 is SGHVS, CDR2 FQNEAQ. The J segment lost 7 bases and the V segment lost 2 bases, leaving 5 bases of the junction unmatched. This chain's CDR3 is CASSLLGTSGENEQFF. The CDR3, as DNA: TGTGCCAGCAGCTTATTGGGGACTAGCGGGGAAAATGAGCAGTTCTTC.

A few counts support this clone. The chain combines TRBV28 with TRBJ2-7; D is unclear. This CDR3 contains 15 residues. V was pared by 2 bases and J by 3 bases, with 14 bases between. CDR1 and CDR2 (germline): MDHEN, SYDVKM. The CDR3 reads CASSLGLLGLYEQYF. CDR3 nucleotide sequence: TGTGCCAGCAGTTTAGGCCTCCTTGGGCTCTACGAGCAGTACTTC.

The gene calls are TRBV10-3 and TRBJ1-2; the match to TRBD1 covers 7 bases. The length of the CDR3 is 19 residues. Trimming took 6 bases from V and 4 from J; bases not matched to a gene: 23. Germline assignment: CDR1 ENHRY and CDR2 SYGVKD. The DNA of the CDR3 is TGTGCCATCAGCCTGACCGGGCCAAGTATCGCCCAGGGGGGCTATGGCTACACCTTC. This codes for CAISLTGPSIAQGGYGYTF.

The V and J genes are TRBV5-6 and TRBJ1-2; no clear D gene. The length of the CDR3 is 15 residues. Germline CDR1 is SGHDT and CDR2 is YYEEEE. The ends were cut back, 2 bases at V and 8 bases at J, with 19 bases in the middle. The chain's CDR3 is CASSFGRLSSGGYTF. The CDR3 bases are TGTGCCAGCAGCTTCGGAAGACTGAGTTCCGGGGGCTACACCTTC.

This clone was counted a few times. The chain joins TRBV7-8 to TRBJ2-2; 8 positions match TRBD1. V shed 4 bases, J shed 6 bases, and the junction held 7 bases outside the gene matches. Germline lookup yields CDR1 SGHVS and CDR2 FQNEAQ. The CDR3 is 15 residues long. CDR3 residues: CASSSQGALPGELFF. The CDR3 nucleotides read TGTGCCAGCAGCTCGCAGGGGGCGCTACCCGGGGAGCTGTTTTTT. The variable domain in full, with the rest retrieved from reference TRBV7-8 and TRBJ2-2, is GAGVSQSPRYKVAKRGQDVALRCDPISGHVSLFWYQQALGQGPEFLTYFQNEAQLDKSGLPSDRFFAERPEGSVSTLKIQRTQQEDSAVYLCASSSQGALPGELFFGEGSRLTVL.

This clone appeared once. V and J are TRBV6-6 and TRBJ1-6; weak D call: TRBD1 (5 bases). CDR3 length: 15 residues. Trimming left V 5 bases short and J 9 bases short, with 17 bases between. Germline V gene lookup returns CDR1 MNHNY and CDR2 SVGAGI (reference sequence). The CDR3 loop reads CASSLDRQRGSPLHF. CDR3 sequence (DNA): TGTGCCAGCAGTCTGGACCGCCAAAGGGGTTCACCCCTCCACTTT.

J is TRBJ1-5 and V is TRBV28; 9 nucleotides agree with TRBD1. V was clipped by 2 bases and J by 6 bases; unmatched bases: 8. CDR3 size: 16 residues. Per germline, CDR1 MDHEN and CDR2 SYDVKM. The CDR3 bases are TGTGCCAGCAGTTTACCCCCGGACAGGGGAGTTCAGCCCCAGCATTTT. Amino acid sequence: CASSLPPDRGVQPQHF.

This clone was seen more than once but under ten times. The chain is built from TRBV3-1 (or the pseudogene TRBV3-2) and TRBJ1-6; D perhaps matches TRBD1 (5 bases). Trimming stripped 0 bases from V and 6 bases from J, with 9 bases between. The germline V gene has CDR1 LGHDT and CDR2 YNNKEL (reference sequence). This CDR3 comprises 15 residues. The chain's CDR3 is CASSQEGHRNSPLHF. CDR3 nucleotide sequence: TGTGCCAGCAGCCAAGAAGGACATCGTAATTCACCCCTCCACTTT.

The chain has TRBV6-6 and TRBJ2-6; 8 bases map to TRBD1. The CDR3 is 17 residues long. V shed 5 bases, J shed 4 bases, and the junction held 10 bases outside the gene matches. Germline values: CDR1 MNHNY, CDR2 SVGAGI (reference sequence). The CDR3 region is CASSHDRGISGANVLTF. The DNA for the CDR3 is TGTGCCAGCAGTCACGACAGGGGAATCTCCGGGGCCAACGTCCTGACTTTC.

The rearrangement uses TRBV6-2 or TRBV6-3 and TRBJ2-1, with 7 bases fitting TRBD1. This CDR3 region has 15 residues. Germline V gene sequence: CDR1 MNHEY, CDR2 SVGEGT. V lost 5 bases and J lost 4; bases outside the gene matches: 8. The CDR3 is CASSAGTDPYNEQFF. The CDR3 coding sequence is TGTGCCAGCAGTGCCGGGACAGACCCTTACAATGAGCAGTTCTTC.

The chain couples TRBV7-9 to TRBJ2-5, with 11 bases lining up with TRBD1. The CDR3 is made up of 16 amino acids. Losses at the gene ends were 4 bases for V and 3 bases for J; bases not matched to a gene: 7. Germline loops: CDR1 SEHNR, CDR2 FQNEAQ (reference sequence). CDR3 in DNA: TGTGCCAGCAGCTCCTGGACAGGGGGCGCCGAAGAGACCCAGTACTTC. Amino acids: CASSSWTGGAEETQYF.

The gene calls are TRBV4-2 and TRBJ2-3, with 7 nucleotides matching TRBD2. V shed 7 bases and J 3 bases; nucleotides not matched to a gene: 10. The CDR3 loop spans 15 amino acids. Germline CDR1 is LGHNA and CDR2 is YNFKEQ. CDR3 sequence reads: CASTPGEGGTDTQYF. CDR3 nucleotide sequence: TGTGCCAGCACCCCCGGGGAGGGTGGGACAGATACGCAGTATTTT.

The V and J genes are TRBV6-5 and TRBJ1-4; TRBD1 aligns across 7 bases. With 9 bases clipped from V and 9 bases from J, the junction kept 13 bases outside the gene matches. This CDR3 comprises 14 residues. CDR1 and CDR2 (germline): MNHEY, SVGAGI. Here the CDR3 DNA reads TGTGCCAGTAGGCCGCAGACAGGGCTCAAAAAACTGTTTTTT. It codes for CASRPQTGLKKLFF.

The CDR3 nucleotides are TGTGCCAGCAGTTGGGGGGGCAGGGCTTTCTTT. This gives the protein CASSWGGRAFF. The chain recombines TRBV12-3 or TRBV12-4 with TRBJ1-1; a weak D match, TRBD1 (6 bases). This CDR3 is built from 11 residues. Trimming cost V 4 bases and J 11 bases, with 11 bases left between them.

The chain uses TRBV9 and TRBJ1-2; 8 bases align to TRBD1. In germline, CDR1 is SGDLS, CDR2 YYNGEE. The CDR3 length is 17 residues. The V and J ends lost 7 bases and 2 bases, in that order; junction bases with no gene match: 16. The CDR3 coding sequence is TGTGCCAGCCGCAGTGGCCAGGGGGCAGGTGGAAACTATGGCTACACCTTC. Protein sequence: CASRSGQGAGGNYGYTF.

The rearrangement links TRBV7-9 to TRBJ1-4, with TRBD1 matching over 7 bases. V was clipped by 5 bases and J by 8 bases; unmatched bases: 8. The CDR3 is 14 residues long. The germline gives CDR1 SEHNR, CDR2 FQNEAQ (reference sequence). Here the CDR3 reads CASSPTGTNEKLFF. CDR3 sequence (DNA): TGTGCCAGCAGCCCGACAGGGACCAACGAAAAACTGTTTTTT.

The V gene is TRBV7-6, the J gene TRBJ1-1; D ambiguous. Trimming pared 1 base from V and 0 bases from J, leaving 12 bases between. Germline V lookup: CDR1 SGHVS, CDR2 FNYEAQ. The CDR3 has 16 amino acids. In nucleotides, the CDR3 is TGTGCCAGCAGCTTAGGCCCAGGCCGCATGAACACTGAAGCTTTCTTT. Protein product: CASSLGPGRMNTEAFF.

The chain employs TRBV6-2 or TRBV6-3 and TRBJ1-5; perhaps TRBD1 as D (5 bases). Per germline, CDR1 MNHEY and CDR2 SVGEGT. V shed 4 bases and J shed 3 bases, with 7 bases lying between them. The CDR3 has 13 residues. The CDR3, as DNA: TGTGCCAGCAGTTCGGACAACAATCAGCCCCAGCATTTT. It encodes CASSSDNNQPQHF.

This clone was seen a handful of times. CDR3 DNA sequence: TGTGCCAGCAGCCAAGCGAGGGAGACTGAAGCTTTCTTT. It yields the protein CASSQARETEAFF. The chain combines TRBV3-1 (or the pseudogene TRBV3-2) with TRBJ1-1, with D uncertain. From germline, CDR1 is LGHDT and CDR2 YNNKEL (reference sequence). V was shortened by 1 base and J by 5 bases, with 8 bases between the two germline ends. The CDR3 loop spans 13 amino acids.

V gene TRBV28 combines with J gene TRBJ1-4; no definite D call. Germline CDR1 MDHEN, CDR2 SYDVKM. V lost 4 bases, J lost 5 bases, and 11 bases lay in between. This CDR3 has 14 residues. The CDR3 here is CASSSPGENEKLFF. The CDR3 DNA sequence: TGTGCCAGCAGTTCCCCCGGGGAAAATGAAAAACTGTTTTTT.

V gene TRBV30 combines with J gene TRBJ1-3; D unclear. V lost 3 bases to trimming and J lost 1 base, with 10 bases between them. Per germline, CDR1 GTSNPN and CDR2 SVGIG (reference sequence). This CDR3 spans 14 amino acids. The CDR3 protein is CAWRTSGSGNTIYF. Here the CDR3 DNA reads TGTGCCTGGAGAACGTCAGGATCTGGAAACACCATATATTTT.

V and J are TRBV28 and TRBJ1-2; D is unclear. Trimming cost V 10 bases and J 5 bases, with 17 bases left between them. The germline V gene encodes CDR1 MDHEN and CDR2 SYDVKM. The CDR3 is made up of 13 amino acids. The CDR3 nucleotides read TGTGCCATAGCCCGGGAAATCCCTTATGGCTACACCTTC. Amino acids: CAIAREIPYGYTF.

The CDR3 protein is CASSTETGINYGYTF. The CDR3 DNA follows: TGTGCCAGTAGCACCGAGACAGGGATTAACTATGGCTACACCTTC. The gene calls are TRBV19 and TRBJ1-2; 7 bases are shared with TRBD1. With 6 bases clipped from V and 1 base from J, the junction kept 8 bases outside the gene matches. The V gene's germline CDR1 is LNHDA and CDR2 SQIVND (reference sequence). This CDR3 spans 15 amino acids.

The chain is built from TRBV5-1 and TRBJ2-7, with 14 positions matching TRBD2. Germline-derived CDR1 and CDR2 are SGHRS and YFSETQ. The ends lost 5 bases at V and 3 bases at J; junction bases unmatched: 4. The CDR3 contains 15 residues. The CDR3 coding sequence is TGCGCCAGCAGGGGACTAGCGGGGGCGGACTACGAGCAGTACTTC. Protein: CASRGLAGADYEQYF.

The gene calls are TRBV3-1 (or the pseudogene TRBV3-2) and TRBJ1-1; weak D call: TRBD1 (5 bases). V shed 0 bases and J shed 2 bases, with 13 bases lying between them. The CDR3 is 16 amino acids. CDR1 and CDR2 from the germline V gene are LGHDT and YNNKEL (reference sequence). The DNA for the CDR3 is TGTGCCAGCAGCCAAGATTTGTTTCAGGGTAACACTGAAGCTTTCTTT. It specifies CASSQDLFQGNTEAFF.

The chain joins TRBV10-3 to TRBJ2-3; 12 nucleotides agree with TRBD1. The CDR3 totals 16 residues. The germline V gene has CDR1 ENHRY and CDR2 SYGVKD. The junction had 9 bases not matched to a gene; V was cut back by 7 bases and J by 4 bases. The CDR3 bases are TGTGCCATCACCCCGGGACAGGGGGCGGGAGCAGATACGCAGTATTTT. Protein: CAITPGQGAGADTQYF.

This sequence joins TRBV19 and TRBJ2-1, with 14 nucleotides matching TRBD2. This CDR3 spans 18 amino acids. The germline V gene encodes CDR1 LNHDA and CDR2 SQIVND (reference sequence). With V trimmed by 4 bases and J by 0 bases, 5 bases remained unmatched. CDR3 region: CASSKGGLAGVSYNEQFF. In DNA form, the CDR3 reads TGTGCCAGTAGTAAAGGGGGACTAGCGGGGGTCTCCTACAATGAGCAGTTCTTC.